The 13 T cell receptor beta chains given below trace back to one sample, sequenced in a study of OX40 agonist ivuxolimab in advanced cancers. Profiled with immunoSEQ multiplex PCR; TCRdb holds only in-frame clones, not every one. The data contain about 60,000 clones, around 90% of them singletons. Sequences were derived from CD4+ or CD8+ T cells sorted from blood, sampled in a trial of the OX40 agonist ivuxolimab. The source of these receptors is an adult with an advanced solid tumor such as melanoma, head and neck, liver or kidney cancer.

The chain links TRBV2 to TRBJ2-2; D uncertain. Trimming cost V 1 base and J 3 bases, with 3 bases left between them. Germline-derived CDR1 and CDR2 are SNHLY and FYNNEI. The CDR3 length is 13 residues. This CDR3 is CASSEVHTGELFF. CDR3 DNA sequence: TGTGCCAGCAGTGAAGTCCACACCGGGGAGCTGTTTTTT. Complete variable domain (other parts from reference TRBV2 and TRBJ2-2): EPEVTQTPSHQVTQMGQEVILRCVPISNHLYFYWYRQILGQKVEFLVSFYNNEISEKSEIFDDQFSVERPDGSNFTLKIRSTKLEDSAMYFCASSEVHTGELFFGEGSRLTVL.

V gene TRBV28 combines with J gene TRBJ1-3; D is perhaps TRBD1 (6 bases). This CDR3 region has 15 residues. From germline, CDR1 is MDHEN and CDR2 SYDVKM. V lost 6 bases and J lost 4, with 16 bases in between. The CDR3 loop reads CASSNRRGSGNTIYF. The DNA for the CDR3 is TGTGCCAGCAGCAACCGCAGGGGCTCCGGAAACACCATATATTTT. Using reference TRBV28 and TRBJ1-3 for the parts outside the CDR3, the full variable domain is DVKVTQSSRYLVKRTGEKVFLECVQDMDHENMFWYRQDPGLGLRLIYFSYDVKMKEKGDIPEGYSVSREKKERFSLILESASTNQTSMYLCASSNRRGSGNTIYFGEGSWLTVV.

This sequence joins TRBV18 and TRBJ1-4, with D uncertain. Germline V CDR1 and CDR2: KGHSH, LQKENI. The CDR3 has 16 amino acids. The germline V and J ends were trimmed by 3 bases and 3 bases, with 14 bases remaining between them. As DNA, the CDR3 is TGTGCCAGCTCACCCGGGTCCACGGGTTCTAATGAAAAACTGTTTTTT. It specifies CASSPGSTGSNEKLFF.

The CDR3 DNA reads TGTGCCAGCAGTTCCACCTCGACGGGACTAGTGTCCTACAATGAGCAGTTCTTC. Its translation: CASSSTSTGLVSYNEQFF. V usage is TRBV28 and J usage is TRBJ2-1; 8 bases map to TRBD2. Trimming took 4 bases from V and 1 from J; bases not matched to a gene: 12. This CDR3 is built from 18 residues. Germline assignment: CDR1 MDHEN and CDR2 SYDVKM.

J is TRBJ2-1 and V is TRBV2, with TRBD2 matching 8 bases. V gave up 7 bases and J gave up 3 bases; unmatched junction bases: 8. This CDR3 is built from 15 residues. The germline V gene has CDR1 SNHLY and CDR2 FYNNEI. The CDR3 is CASKPQREYYNEQFF. In nucleotides, the CDR3 is TGTGCCAGCAAGCCCCAGCGGGAGTACTACAATGAGCAGTTCTTC.

The V gene is TRBV27, the J gene TRBJ2-3; the match to TRBD2 covers 13 bases. Per germline, CDR1 MNHEY and CDR2 SMNVEV (reference sequence). The V and J ends lost 5 bases and 8 bases, in that order; junction bases with no gene match: 13. CDR3 length: 17 residues. In DNA form, the CDR3 reads TGTGCCAGCAGTGAACTGCTACTAGCGGGAGGGATGGGTACGCAGTATTTT. Protein sequence: CASSELLLAGGMGTQYF.

V is TRBV4-1 and J is TRBJ1-3; D unclear. From germline, CDR1 is MGHRA and CDR2 YSYEKL. The ends were cut back, 1 base at V and 0 bases at J, with 10 bases in the middle. The CDR3 has 16 amino acids. In nucleotides, the CDR3 is TGCGCCAGCAGCCAAGTAGACGGATACTCTGGAAACACCATATATTTT. It specifies CASSQVDGYSGNTIYF.

This chain joins TRBV2 and TRBJ2-5; the D gene is possibly TRBD1 (6 bases). The CDR3 runs to 16 residues. The V end was cut by 5 bases, the J end by 1 base, with 17 bases between. Germline V gives CDR1 SNHLY, CDR2 FYNNEI. This CDR3 is CASSSATGLSQETQYF. The CDR3 nucleotides read TGTGCCAGCAGTTCGGCCACAGGGTTGTCCCAAGAGACCCAGTACTTC.

The rearrangement links TRBV28 to TRBJ1-2; D not certain. From germline, CDR1 is MDHEN and CDR2 SYDVKM. CDR3 size: 14 residues. The V and J ends lost 9 bases and 0 bases respectively, with 14 bases between them. The CDR3 DNA follows: TGTGCCAGTACCCAGCATCCGACTAACTATGGCTACACCTTC. Translated: CASTQHPTNYGYTF.

The chain couples TRBV19 to TRBJ2-3; 11 positions match TRBD2. J lost 8 bases, V lost 2 bases, and 6 bases had no gene match. This CDR3 comprises 15 residues. Germline CDR1 and CDR2: LNHDA and SQIVND (reference sequence). The CDR3 spells CASSIMGLAEGTQYF. As DNA, the CDR3 is TGTGCCAGTAGTATAATGGGACTAGCGGAGGGTACGCAGTATTTT.

The chain recombines TRBV2 with TRBJ2-5; 10 bases fit TRBD2. Germline V gives CDR1 SNHLY, CDR2 FYNNEI. Trimming took 7 bases from V and 6 from J; bases not matched to a gene: 11. The CDR3 consists of 15 residues. The CDR3 region is CASIFSAGGGKTQYF. The CDR3 nucleotides are TGTGCCAGCATTTTCTCAGCGGGAGGGGGTAAGACCCAGTACTTC.

The chain uses TRBV6-6 and TRBJ2-3; 7 bases agree with TRBD2. Trimming cost V 3 bases and J 3 bases; bases outside gene matches: 6. The CDR3 length is 15 residues. Germline values: CDR1 MNHNY, CDR2 SVGAGI (reference sequence). CDR3 residues: CASSYGASGTDTQYF. For the CDR3, the DNA is TGTGCCAGCAGTTATGGAGCTAGCGGTACAGATACGCAGTATTTT.

V usage is TRBV5-1 and J usage is TRBJ2-7; tentatively, D is TRBD2 (5 bases). This CDR3 contains 14 residues. The V end lost 7 bases, the J end lost 2 bases, and 16 bases lay between the germline ends. Germline CDR1 is SGHRS and CDR2 is YFSETQ. CDR3 sequence: CASSQRGPTYEQYF. DNA of the CDR3: TGCGCCAGCTCACAGCGCGGGCCCACCTACGAGCAGTACTTC.